This T cell receptor (beta chain) was identified in a study of shared clonotypes between healthy human individuals. The study, taken as a whole, reports: A limitation of the genetic and exposure-history diversity represented arose from few donors.

Running of the assay took place at deep level. How the authors handled the data: ImmunoSEQ sequences covered only the junction and lacked quality scores; filtering therefore differed. Libraries were prepared by immunoSEQ multiplex PCR; TCRdb keeps only in-frame clonotypes and omits some of them. From that table come the V and J calls and clone size; the DNA was used to work out D and trimming. The table shows about 110,000 clones, with 67% occurring only once. This clone was detected many times. What it recognizes is unknown. CCR7-negative CD45RA+ TemRA cells were pooled with CD45RO+ cells for CD8 memory. This TCR derives from a woman in her twenties or thirties in good health. Sequenced material: memory CD8+ T cells sorted from blood. Subset in this sample: CD45RO+ cells pooled with CCR7-negative TemRA cells.

For the CDR3, the DNA is TGTGCCAGCAGTGCGGGACATAATTCCTACGAGCAGTACTTC. It translates to CASSAGHNSYEQYF. The chain links TRBV25-1 to TRBJ2-7; D is perhaps TRBD1 (6 bases). The CDR3 is 14 residues long. The V gene lost 4 bases and the J gene lost 1 base, with 11 bases spanning the gap. Germline CDR1 is MGHDK and CDR2 is SYGVNS.